These 24 T cell receptor beta chains originate from one sample sequenced in a study of T cell repertoires in breast cancer. The expanded emulsion RT-PCR method captured paired alpha and beta chains from CD8+ T cells. Unpaired genes were suppressed by blocking oligonucleotides during a second nested PCR. Each CDR3 protein is one row after TCRdb ran MiXCR on the emulsion pairing reads. The table records tens of thousands of distinct CDR3 sequences, roughly 42% of them present only once. Material for sequencing was CD8+ T cells. Receptors originate from a pool of human donors with breast cancer or a healthy control (not recorded which).

The gene calls are TRBV20-1 and TRBJ2-1; TRBD1 might be the D (6 bases). CDR3 length: 15 residues. The ends were cut back, 3 bases at V and 3 bases at J, with 15 bases in the middle. The V gene's germline CDR1 is DFQATT and CDR2 SNEGSKA (reference sequence). The CDR3 DNA reads as TGCAGTGCTAGGTCGCGGACAGAAGTCTACAATGAGCAGTTCTTC. Amino acid sequence: CSARSRTEVYNEQFF.

The J gene is TRBJ1-1, the V gene TRBV27; D is possibly TRBD1 (5 bases). Germline lookup yields CDR1 MNHEY and CDR2 SMNVEV (reference sequence). The CDR3 is made up of 13 amino acids. V was pared by 3 bases and J by 11 bases, with 16 bases between. The CDR3 is CASSFSEGSRAFF. CDR3 nucleotide sequence: TGTGCCAGCAGTTTTTCCGAGGGGAGCCGGGCTTTCTTT.

This clonotype was observed a handful of times. V is TRBV6-1 and J is TRBJ2-1; 8 bases line up with TRBD2. V lost 6 bases and J lost 8; bases outside the gene matches: 12. This CDR3 contains 15 residues. Germline lookup yields CDR1 MNHNS and CDR2 SASEGT. Here the CDR3 DNA reads TGTGCCAGCAGCCGGCGGACTAGCCGGGTGCATGAGCAGTTCTTC. Protein sequence: CASSRRTSRVHEQFF.

Points on this clonotype: A clone one base away is much larger, so this may be a read error. The chain couples TRBV27 to TRBJ1-2; no clear D. The CDR3 has 15 residues. The V gene lost 5 bases and the J gene lost 5 bases, with 18 bases spanning the gap. Germline V CDR1 and CDR2: MNHEY, SMNVEV (reference sequence). The CDR3 region has the DNA TGTGCCAGCAGTCCCACCCAGGACGGGGTTTATGGCTACACCTTC. Its translation is CASSPTQDGVYGYTF.

The J gene is TRBJ2-3, the V gene TRBV4-1; weak D call: TRBD2 (6 bases). The germline CDR1 and CDR2 sequences are MGHRA and YSYEKL. This CDR3 spans 16 amino acids. Deletions cut 0 bases from V and 0 bases from J, with 10 bases between. CDR3 in amino acids: CASSQDLGTSTDTQYF. The DNA of the CDR3 is TGCGCCAGCAGCCAAGATTTGGGGACTAGCACAGATACGCAGTATTTT.

The V and J genes are TRBV6-2 or TRBV6-3 and TRBJ1-5, with D hard to call. The ends were cut back, 6 bases at V and 10 bases at J, with 19 bases in the middle. The CDR3 consists of 14 residues. From germline, CDR1 is MNHEY and CDR2 SVGEGT. The CDR3 protein is CASSPPSLGNPQHF. The CDR3 coding sequence is TGTGCCAGCAGCCCGCCGTCCCTGGGGAATCCCCAGCATTTT.

This clonotype appeared a single time. V is TRBV19 and J is TRBJ2-1; TRBD2 is a possible D gene (6 bases). The CDR3 length is 13 residues. Germline V lookup: CDR1 LNHDA, CDR2 SQIVND (reference sequence). Trimming cost V 7 bases and J 7 bases, with 14 bases left between them. The CDR3 coding sequence is TGTGCCAGTAATGCCGGGGGATGGAATGAGCAGTTCTTC. It specifies CASNAGGWNEQFF.

The sample holds many counts of this clonotype. The V and J genes are TRBV20-1 and TRBJ2-7, with D perhaps matching TRBD1 (6 bases). CDR1 is DFQATT and CDR2 is SNEGSKA in the germline V gene (reference sequence). CDR3 length: 14 amino acids. Deletions cut 0 bases from V and 4 bases from J, with 13 bases between. The CDR3 nucleotides read TGCAGTGCTAGAGATAGTGCCAGGGGATACGAGCAGTACTTC. Its protein product is CSARDSARGYEQYF.

About this clonotype: It may be a read error: a sequence one base away is much more abundant. The CDR3 end shows no conserved phenylalanine or tryptophan, and so a read error is likely. The rearrangement links TRBV12-3 or TRBV12-4 to TRBJ1-5; 9 bases line up with TRBD1. The CDR3 is made up of 17 amino acids. The ends lost 2 bases at V and 2 bases at J; junction bases unmatched: 7. CDR3 DNA: TGTGCCAGCAGTTTAACCCAACAGGGGGCTGGCAATCAGCCCCAGCATTCT. It codes for CASSLTQQGAGNQPQHS.

This clonotype appeared many times. The chain employs TRBV20-1 and TRBJ1-1; 8 bases map to TRBD1. The CDR3 has 13 amino acids. Germline V lookup: CDR1 DFQATT, CDR2 SNEGSKA (reference sequence). V trimming: 5 bases; J trimming: 5 bases; junction bases outside the gene matches: 7. CDR3 sequence: CSAPRQGRTEAFF. CDR3 DNA sequence: TGCAGTGCTCCCCGACAGGGGCGAACTGAAGCTTTCTTT.

The chain recombines TRBV28 with TRBJ1-2; TRBD1 might be the D (6 bases). Trimming stripped 9 bases from V and 1 base from J, with 9 bases between. Germline V gene data show CDR1 as MDHEN and CDR2 as SYDVKM. The CDR3 contains 12 residues. The CDR3 spells CASWDINYGYTF. CDR3 nucleotide sequence: TGTGCCAGTTGGGACATTAACTATGGCTACACCTTC.

The sample holds many counts of this clonotype. CDR3 region: CASSPDRGMTDTQYF. The CDR3 DNA reads as TGTGCCAGCAGCCCGGACAGGGGTATGACAGATACGCAGTATTTT. The V call is TRBV12-3 or TRBV12-4, the J call TRBJ2-3, with 9 bases aligning to TRBD1. The CDR3 covers 15 residues. The trim removed 6 bases at V and 3 bases at J, leaving 7 bases unmatched.

J is TRBJ1-1 and V is TRBV6-5; D not resolved. This CDR3 contains 13 residues. CDR1 and CDR2 (germline): MNHEY, SVGAGI. V shed 0 bases and J shed 5 bases, with 7 bases lying between them. Here the CDR3 reads CASSYSRATEAFF. The CDR3 bases are TGTGCCAGCAGTTACTCGAGGGCGACTGAAGCTTTCTTT.

This clonotype was seen only a few times. This chain links TRBV6-2 or TRBV6-3 with TRBJ2-1; D may be TRBD2 (6 bases). Trimming removed 5 bases at V and 2 bases at J, with 13 bases between. Germline V gene data show CDR1 as MNHEY and CDR2 as SVGEGT. There are 15 residues in the CDR3. This CDR3 is CASSRAGQTYNEQFF. DNA of the CDR3: TGTGCCAGCAGTCGAGCGGGCCAAACCTACAATGAGCAGTTCTTC.

Ten or more counts support this clonotype. V is TRBV5-1 and J is TRBJ1-1; TRBD1 matches at 10 bases. The CDR3 is 13 amino acids. Germline CDR1 is SGHRS and CDR2 is YFSETQ. Germline trimming cut 9 bases from V and 4 bases from J; bases unmatched to any gene: 6. The CDR3 DNA sequence: TGCGCCACCAAGACAGGGGGCGGCACTGAAGCTTTCTTT. Translated, it gives CATKTGGGTEAFF.

This clonotype occurred a few times. CDR3 region: CASSSLGRKTNEKLFF. CDR3 DNA: TGTGCCAGTAGTTCCCTTGGGAGGAAAACTAATGAAAAACTGTTTTTT. The rearrangement uses TRBV19 and TRBJ1-4; D is ambiguous. Germline V lookup: CDR1 LNHDA, CDR2 SQIVND (reference sequence). The CDR3 has 16 residues. Trimming removed 5 bases from V and 1 base from J, with 14 bases in between.

The chain links TRBV9 to TRBJ1-1; 9 bases are a match to TRBD1. The CDR3 consists of 16 residues. The germline V gene has CDR1 SGDLS and CDR2 YYNGEE. The J segment lost 6 bases and the V segment lost 1 base, leaving 10 bases of the junction unmatched. The DNA for the CDR3 is TGTGCCAGCAGCGTATCCTCACAGGGGGCGGGAGCTGAAGCTTTCTTT. It yields the protein CASSVSSQGAGAEAFF.

The chain employs TRBV7-2 and TRBJ1-1; D is ambiguous. Germline CDR1 and CDR2: SGHTA and FQGNSA. The ends were cut back, 4 bases at V and 5 bases at J, with 14 bases in the middle. CDR3 length equals 14 residues. This CDR3 is CASSSSDGRTEAFF. The DNA for the CDR3 is TGTGCCAGCAGCTCTTCGGACGGGCGGACTGAAGCTTTCTTT. Filled out from reference TRBV7-2 and TRBJ1-1, the complete variable domain reads GAGVSQSPSNKVTEKGKDVELRCDPISGHTALYWYRQSLGQGLEFLIYFQGNSAPDKSGLPSDRFSAERTGGSVSTLTIQRTQQEDSAVYLCASSSSDGRTEAFFGQGTRLTVV.

Only a few counts were recorded for this clonotype. The J gene is TRBJ2-7, the V gene TRBV15, with TRBD2 identical over 9 bases. There are 15 residues in the CDR3. V lost 0 bases and J lost 7; bases outside the gene matches: 7. Per the germline V gene, CDR1 is LNHNV and CDR2 is YYDKDF (reference sequence). CDR3 nucleotide sequence: TGTGCCACCAGCAGAGATCAGACTAGCGGCGGGGAGCAGTACTTC. Its protein product is CATSRDQTSGGEQYF.

The V gene is TRBV19, the J gene TRBJ1-5; 7 nucleotides match TRBD1. This CDR3 comprises 14 residues. Germline assignment: CDR1 LNHDA and CDR2 SQIVND (reference sequence). The V gene end was trimmed by 1 base and the J gene end by 8 bases; junction bases not matched to a gene: 5. The CDR3 coding sequence is TGTGCCAGTAGTATAGGAGGGGGCGAGAAGCCCCAGCATTTT. Residues: CASSIGGGEKPQHF.

The rearrangement links TRBV4-1 to TRBJ2-3, with TRBD2 matching over 7 bases. The CDR3 is 16 residues long. Trimming at V came to 4 bases and at J to 0 bases, leaving 7 bases not matched to a gene. The germline V gene has CDR1 MGHRA and CDR2 YSYEKL. CDR3 bases: TGCGCCAGCAGCCCCCTAGCGGACTCTAGCACAGATACGCAGTATTTT. This translates into CASSPLADSSTDTQYF.

The V and J genes are TRBV19 and TRBJ1-1; tentatively, D is TRBD1 (6 bases). This CDR3 is 14 amino acids long. Germline-derived CDR1 and CDR2 are LNHDA and SQIVND (reference sequence). V was clipped by 9 bases and J by 6 bases, with 20 bases between them. This CDR3 is CASWFQGPSPEAFF. The CDR3 DNA reads as TGTGCCAGCTGGTTCCAGGGGCCGAGCCCTGAAGCTTTCTTT.

The genes are TRBV29-1 and TRBJ1-4, with TRBD1 matching over 7 bases. CDR3 length: 13 residues. The germline CDR1 and CDR2 sequences are SQVTM and ANQGSEA. V shed 6 bases, J shed 8 bases, and the junction held 9 bases outside the gene matches. The CDR3 sequence: CSVRQGQLEKLFF. The CDR3 DNA follows: TGCAGCGTCAGACAGGGTCAGCTAGAAAAACTGTTTTTT.

The V call is TRBV18, the J call TRBJ2-1, with 9 positions matching TRBD2. Looked up from germline, CDR1 is KGHSH and CDR2 is LQKENI. The CDR3 has 15 amino acids. J was trimmed by 8 bases and V by 3 bases; bases with no gene match: 8. The CDR3 DNA reads TGTGCCAGCTCACCTCCGGCGGGAGGGCCGCATGAGCAGTTCTTC. Translation gives CASSPPAGGPHEQFF.